A single sample is the source of the 4 T cell receptor beta chains below, sequenced in a study of CD8 T cells in Susac syndrome. An input of about 0.45 to 1 ug of RNA was subjected to reverse transcription using random hexamers. From the immunoSEQ multiplex PCR reads, TCRdb called clonotypes with MiXCR, one entry per CDR3 protein. The repertoire holds approximately 140,000 distinct CDR3 sequences, with 94% as singletons. The material sequenced was CD8+ T cells from PBMCs. Source of these receptors: a human donor in good health.

In its sample, this clonotype was seen once. The V call is TRBV9, the J call TRBJ1-1; 9 bases agree with TRBD1. Losses at the gene ends were 3 bases for V and 6 bases for J; bases not matched to a gene: 3. This CDR3 region has 13 residues. Germline CDR1 and CDR2: SGDLS and YYNGEE. The CDR3 DNA sequence: TGTGCCAGCAGCGGGACAGGGGAGTCTGAAGCTTTCTTT. Encoded protein: CASSGTGESEAFF.

The rearrangement links TRBV29-1 to TRBJ2-7; 8 nucleotides align to TRBD1. This CDR3 spans 13 amino acids. Germline CDR1 is SQVTM and CDR2 is ANQGSEA. V shed 6 bases, J shed 2 bases, and the junction held 6 bases outside the gene matches. The CDR3 nucleotides are TGCAGCGTGGGGACAGGATTCACCTACGAGCAGTACTTC. Translating it yields CSVGTGFTYEQYF.

The rearrangement uses TRBV12-3 or TRBV12-4 and TRBJ1-2; no clear D gene. V was clipped by 3 bases and J by 5 bases, with 16 bases between them. The CDR3 runs 15 residues. CDR3 sequence reads: CASSFQVPGGYGYTF. CDR3 nucleotide sequence: TGTGCCAGCAGTTTTCAGGTCCCTGGTGGGTATGGCTACACCTTC.

This rearrangement joins TRBV7-9 to TRBJ2-3; 9 nucleotides agree with TRBD2. Per the germline V gene, CDR1 is SEHNR and CDR2 is FQNEAQ (reference sequence). With V trimmed by 10 bases and J by 2 bases, 13 bases remained unmatched. This CDR3 has 16 residues. The CDR3 DNA sequence: TGTGCCACCTCGAATCGACTAGCGGAGTCCACAGATACGCAGTATTTT. Its translation is CATSNRLAESTDTQYF.